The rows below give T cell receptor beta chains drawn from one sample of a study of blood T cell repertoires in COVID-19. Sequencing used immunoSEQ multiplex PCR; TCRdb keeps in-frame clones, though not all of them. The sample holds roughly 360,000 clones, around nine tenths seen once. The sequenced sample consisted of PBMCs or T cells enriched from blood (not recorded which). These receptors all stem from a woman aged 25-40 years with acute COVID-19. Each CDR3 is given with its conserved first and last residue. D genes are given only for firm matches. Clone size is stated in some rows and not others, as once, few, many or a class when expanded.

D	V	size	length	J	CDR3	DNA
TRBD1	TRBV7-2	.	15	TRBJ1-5	CASSLVDRAGQPQHF	TGTGCCAGCAGCTTAGTCGACAGGGCGGGTCAGCCCCAGCATTTT
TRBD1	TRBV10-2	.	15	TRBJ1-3	CASSESVTGRNTIYF	TGCGCCAGCAGTGAGTCGGTGACAGGGCGTAACACCATATATTTT
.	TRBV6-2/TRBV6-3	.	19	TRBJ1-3	CASSYSGEPGITYGNTIYF	TGTGCCAGCAGTTACTCGGGTGAACCAGGGATAACCTACGGAAACACCATATATTTT
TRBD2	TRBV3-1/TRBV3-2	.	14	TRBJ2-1	CASSQGKAGDEQFF	TGTGCCAGCAGCCAAGGAAAAGCGGGGGATGAGCAGTTCTTC
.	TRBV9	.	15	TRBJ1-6	CASSVGSQGYSPLHF	TGTGCCAGCAGCGTAGGTTCCCAGGGTTATTCACCCCTCCACTTT
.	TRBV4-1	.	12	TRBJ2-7	CASSQVGDEQYF	TGCGCCAGCAGCCAAGTAGGGGACGAGCAGTACTTC
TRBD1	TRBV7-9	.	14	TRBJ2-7	CASSWGQGAEEQYF	TGTGCCAGCAGCTGGGGACAGGGGGCGGAGGAGCAGTACTTC
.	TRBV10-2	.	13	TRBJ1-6	CASVGISGSPLHF	TGCGCCAGCGTCGGGATTAGCGGTTCACCCCTCCACTTT
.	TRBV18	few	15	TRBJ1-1	CASSPPAGRSTEAFF	TGTGCCAGCTCACCACCGGCAGGGAGGTCCACTGAAGCTTTCTTT
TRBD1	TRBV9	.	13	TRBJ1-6	CASSETGESPLHF	TGTGCCAGCAGCGAGACAGGGGAATCACCCCTCCACTTT
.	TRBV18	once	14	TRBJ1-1	CASGGRGVVTEAFF	TGTGCCAGCGGAGGCAGGGGCGTCGTCACTGAAGCTTTCTTT
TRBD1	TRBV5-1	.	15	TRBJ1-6	CASSHLTGELSPLHF	TGCGCCAGCAGCCATTTGACAGGGGAATTGTCACCCCTCCACTTT
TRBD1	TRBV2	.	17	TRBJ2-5	CASSRQTGTGGRETQYF	TGTGCCAGCAGTAGGCAGACCGGGACAGGGGGCCGAGAGACCCAGTACTTC
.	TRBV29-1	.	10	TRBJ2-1	CSVAGAEQFF	TGCAGCGTTGCAGGGGCGGAGCAGTTCTTC
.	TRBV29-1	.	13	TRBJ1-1	CSGQRGRNTEAFF	TGCAGCGGCCAGCGGGGGAGGAACACTGAAGCTTTCTTT
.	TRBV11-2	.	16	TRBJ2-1	CASSLGGLLIYNEQFF	TGTGCCAGCAGCTTAGGTGGACTCCTTATCTACAATGAGCAGTTCTTC
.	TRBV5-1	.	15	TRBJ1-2	CASSPPGKQGVGYTF	TGCGCCAGCAGTCCCCCAGGGAAACAAGGCGTCGGCTACACCTTC
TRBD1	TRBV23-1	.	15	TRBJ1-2	CASRSRDRGHYGYTF	TGCGCCAGCCGATCCCGGGACAGGGGGCACTATGGCTACACCTTC
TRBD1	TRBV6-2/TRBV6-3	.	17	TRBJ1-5	CASSPGQAQGSNQPQHF	TGTGCCAGCAGTCCCGGACAGGCCCAGGGGAGCAATCAGCCCCAGCATTTT
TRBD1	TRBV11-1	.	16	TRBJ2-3	CASSLRGQLSADTQYF	TGTGCCAGCAGCTTACGGGGACAGCTTAGCGCAGATACGCAGTATTTT
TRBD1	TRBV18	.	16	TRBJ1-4	CASSPSFRDRDEKLFF	TGTGCCAGCTCACCTTCTTTTCGGGACAGGGATGAAAAACTGTTTTTT
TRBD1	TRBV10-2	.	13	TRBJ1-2	CASSATGDYGYTF	TGCGCCAGCAGCGCGACAGGGGACTATGGCTACACCTTC
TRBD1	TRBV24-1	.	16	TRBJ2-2	CATSDGQGVGPGELFF	TGTGCCACCAGTGACGGACAGGGGGTGGGCCCCGGGGAGCTGTTTTTT
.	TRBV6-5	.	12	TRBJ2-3	CASSYLVDTQYF	TGTGCCAGCAGTTATTTAGTAGATACGCAGTATTTT
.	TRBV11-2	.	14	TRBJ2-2	CASSLVVNTGELFF	TGTGCCAGCAGCTTAGTAGTGAACACCGGGGAGCTGTTTTTT
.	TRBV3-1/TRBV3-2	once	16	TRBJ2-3	CASSQTARTSSDTQYF	TGTGCCAGCAGCCAAACCGCGAGAACCTCCTCAGATACGCAGTATTTT
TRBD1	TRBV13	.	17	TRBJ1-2	CASSVRPYGTGNYGYTF	TGTGCCAGCAGCGTAAGGCCATACGGGACAGGGAACTATGGCTACACCTTC
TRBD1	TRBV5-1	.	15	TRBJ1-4	CASSLEGQRGEKLFF	TGCGCCAGCAGCTTGGAGGGACAGAGGGGAGAAAAACTGTTTTTT
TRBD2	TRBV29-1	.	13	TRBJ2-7	CSVEVSGVYEQYF	TGCAGCGTTGAAGTAAGCGGGGTCTACGAGCAGTACTTC
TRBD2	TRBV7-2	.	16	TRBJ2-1	CASSPFGLAGNNEQFF	TGTGCCAGCAGCCCGTTCGGACTAGCGGGGAACAATGAGCAGTTCTTC
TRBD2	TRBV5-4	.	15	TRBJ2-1	CASSLGLAGVNEQFF	TGTGCCAGCAGCTTGGGGCTAGCGGGTGTCAATGAGCAGTTCTTC